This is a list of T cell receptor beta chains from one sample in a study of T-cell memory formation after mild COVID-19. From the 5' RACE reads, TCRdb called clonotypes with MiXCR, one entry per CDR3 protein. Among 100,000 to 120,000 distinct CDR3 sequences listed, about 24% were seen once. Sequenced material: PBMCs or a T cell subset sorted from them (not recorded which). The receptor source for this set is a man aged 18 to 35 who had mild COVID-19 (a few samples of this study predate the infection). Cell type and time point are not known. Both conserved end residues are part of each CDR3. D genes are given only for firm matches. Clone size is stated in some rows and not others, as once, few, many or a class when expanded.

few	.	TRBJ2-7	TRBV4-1	TGCGCCAGCAGCTACGTGTGGGGGGGCCCCCTATACGAGCAGTACTTC	CASSYVWGGPLYEQYF
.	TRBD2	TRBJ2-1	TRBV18	TGTGCCAGCTCACCGGGGGGAGGGGAGCAGTTCTTC	CASSPGGGEQFF
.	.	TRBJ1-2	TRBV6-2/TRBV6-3	TGTGCCAGCAGTTACTCTAGCGGGGATGGCTACACCTTC	CASSYSSGDGYTF
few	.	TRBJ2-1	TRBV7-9	TGTGCCAGCCCAAGGGCAGGGAAGGGTGAGCAGTTCTTC	CASPRAGKGEQFF
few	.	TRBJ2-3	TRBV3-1	TGTGCCAGCAGCCAAGAAGAATACACAGATACGCAGTATTTT	CASSQEEYTDTQYF
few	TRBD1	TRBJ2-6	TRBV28	TGTGCCAGCACCGGGACAGGGTTCATTGGGGCCAACGTCCTGACTTTC	CASTGTGFIGANVLTF
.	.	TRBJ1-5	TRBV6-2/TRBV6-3	TGTGCCAGCAGTTACCCACCAGGGATTGTGCCCGGATCTGCCAATCAGCCCCAGCATTTT	CASSYPPGIVPGSANQPQHF
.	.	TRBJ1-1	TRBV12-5	TGTGCCAGTGGTTCGGCGGCAGACGGTACTGAAGCTTTCTTT	CASGSAADGTEAFF
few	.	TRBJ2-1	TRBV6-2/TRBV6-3	TGTGCCACCGGGCGAGGGGGCTACAATGAGCAGTTCTTC	CATGRGGYNEQFF
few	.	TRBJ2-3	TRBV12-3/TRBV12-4	TGTGCCAGCAGCCCTTCGGGTTCCACTAGCACAGATACGCAGTATTTT	CASSPSGSTSTDTQYF
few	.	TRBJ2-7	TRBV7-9	TGTGCCAGCAGCTTGAGTGGAATCTACGAGCAGTACTTC	CASSLSGIYEQYF
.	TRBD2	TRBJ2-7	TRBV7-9	TGTGCCAGCAGCTCTTCAGCGGGGGGTCCGTACGAGCAGTACTTC	CASSSSAGGPYEQYF
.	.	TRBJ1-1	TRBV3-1	TGTGCCAGCAGCCGAGAGGGAGTGTGGGACACTGAAGCTTTCTTT	CASSREGVWDTEAFF
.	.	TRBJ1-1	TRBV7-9	TGTGCCAGCCAGGAGATGAACACTGAAGCTTTCTTT	CASQEMNTEAFF
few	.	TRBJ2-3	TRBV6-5	TGTGCCAGCAGGAGCGGGACAGGTCACTTCACAGATACGCAGTATTTT	CASRSGTGHFTDTQYF
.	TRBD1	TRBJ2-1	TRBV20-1	TGCAGTGCTAGAGGCCCCTGGGACAGGATGAATGAGCAGTTCTTC	CSARGPWDRMNEQFF
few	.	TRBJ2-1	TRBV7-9	TGTGCCAGCAGCTTCTGGGGCCGGGGGTATTACAATGAGCAGTTCTTC	CASSFWGRGYYNEQFF
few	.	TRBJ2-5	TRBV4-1	TGCGCCAGCAGCGGCAGGGGGGCCGCAGAGACCCAGTACTTC	CASSGRGAAETQYF
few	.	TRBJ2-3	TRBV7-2	TGTGCCAGCAGCTTAGGACGTCCAGATACGCAGTATTTT	CASSLGRPDTQYF
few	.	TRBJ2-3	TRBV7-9	TGTGCCAGCAGCTTAATTAGGTCTCCGCGCACAGATACGCAGTATTTT	CASSLIRSPRTDTQYF
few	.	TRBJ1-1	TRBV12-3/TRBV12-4	TGTGCCAGCAGTTTATTAGGCAGGGGAGCTTTCTTT	CASSLLGRGAFF
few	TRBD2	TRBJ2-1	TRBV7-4	TGTGCCAGCAGCTTAGGTGGGACTAGCGGTGACAATGAGCAGTTCTTC	CASSLGGTSGDNEQFF
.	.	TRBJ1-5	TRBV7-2	TGTGCCAGCAGCTTAGCACTGGGTATGGCTCAGCCCCAGCATTTT	CASSLALGMAQPQHF
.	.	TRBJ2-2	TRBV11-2	TGTGCCAGCAGCTCTCAATCGACGTACACCGGGGAGCTGTTTTTT	CASSSQSTYTGELFF
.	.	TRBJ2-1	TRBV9	TGTGCCAGCAGCGTTGGTAGGGGCGCCTACAATGAGCAGTTCTTC	CASSVGRGAYNEQFF
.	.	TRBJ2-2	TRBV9	TGTGCCAGCAGCGTAGATGGCGGGGAGCTGTTTTTT	CASSVDGGELFF
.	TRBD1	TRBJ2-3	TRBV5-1	TGCGCCAGCAGCTTTACAGGGGGTGGCACAGATACGCAGTATTTT	CASSFTGGGTDTQYF
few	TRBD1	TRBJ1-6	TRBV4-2	TGTGCCAGCAGCCAAGGGAAGGGGGCGCGGTCACCCCTCCACTTT	CASSQGKGARSPLHF
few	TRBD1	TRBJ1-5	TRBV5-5	TGTGCCAGCAGCGTCGCCGGGACAGGGAATCAGCCCCAGCATTTT	CASSVAGTGNQPQHF